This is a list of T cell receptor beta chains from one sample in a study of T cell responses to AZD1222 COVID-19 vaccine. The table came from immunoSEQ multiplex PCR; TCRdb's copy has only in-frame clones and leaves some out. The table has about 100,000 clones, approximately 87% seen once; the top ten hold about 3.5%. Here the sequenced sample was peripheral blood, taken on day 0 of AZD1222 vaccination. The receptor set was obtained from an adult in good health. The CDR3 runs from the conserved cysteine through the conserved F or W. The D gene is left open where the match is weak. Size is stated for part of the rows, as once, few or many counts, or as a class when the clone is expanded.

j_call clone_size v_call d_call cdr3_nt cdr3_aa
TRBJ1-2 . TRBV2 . TGTGCCAGCAGTGCAACGACACGGGAGGGTGGCTATACCTTC CASSATTREGGYTF
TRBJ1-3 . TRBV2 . TGTGCCAGCGCCCCGGGCAGGAGCTCTGGAAACACCATATATTTT CASAPGRSSGNTIYF
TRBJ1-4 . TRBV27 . TGTGCCACCCGGGCACCTCACACGGGGGCGGGTGAAAAACTGTTTTTT CATRAPHTGAGEKLFF
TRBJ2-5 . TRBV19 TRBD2 TGTGCCAGTAGTAGGGGGGGGTCTCGGGAGACCCAGTACTTC CASSRGGSRETQYF
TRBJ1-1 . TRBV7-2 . TGTGCCAGCAGCTTAGGGGTAATAACTGAAGCTTTCTTT CASSLGVITEAFF
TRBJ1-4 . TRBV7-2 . TGTGCCAGCAGCTTAGAGCGTGGGGCGGCGGGCGAAAAACTGTTTTTT CASSLERGAAGEKLFF
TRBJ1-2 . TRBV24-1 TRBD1 TGTGCCACCTCCAGGGCAGGGGGTCGGGGCTACACCTTC CATSRAGGRGYTF
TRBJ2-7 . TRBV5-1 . TGCGCCAGCAGCTTACTCAGCTCCTACGAGCAGTACTTC CASSLLSSYEQYF
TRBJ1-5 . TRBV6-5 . TGTGCCAGCCTTCGAGGTATCAATCAGCCCCAGCATTTT CASLRGINQPQHF
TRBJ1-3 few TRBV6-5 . TGTGCCAGCAGTTACTCGATACAGAGGTCTGGAAACACCATATATTTT CASSYSIQRSGNTIYF
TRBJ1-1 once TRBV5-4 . TGTGCCAGCAGCCCGAACCCCCGGGGGACGAACACTGAAGCTTTCTTT CASSPNPRGTNTEAFF
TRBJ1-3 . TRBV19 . TGTGCCAGTAGTGGTAGCTCTGGAAACACCATATATTTT CASSGSSGNTIYF
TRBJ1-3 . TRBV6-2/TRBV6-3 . TGTGCCAGCAGTGGGATCCCGGCCAGAAACACCATATATTTT CASSGIPARNTIYF
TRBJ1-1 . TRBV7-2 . TGTGCCAGCAGCTTAGAGGTAGCGGGGTCTGAAGCTTTCTTT CASSLEVAGSEAFF
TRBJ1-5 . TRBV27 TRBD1 TGTGCCAGCAGTTCCCAAACAAGCAACAGGGGCGGTCAGCCCCAGCATTTT CASSSQTSNRGGQPQHF
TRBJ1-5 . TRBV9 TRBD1 TGTGCCAGCAGCGGACAGGGGGTGGATCAGCCCCAGCATTTT CASSGQGVDQPQHF
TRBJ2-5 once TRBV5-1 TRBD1 TGCGCCAGCAGCTCGGAAGACAGGGGCCAAGAGACCCAGTACTTC CASSSEDRGQETQYF
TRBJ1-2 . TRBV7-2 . TGTGCCAGCAGTTCGGGGCTGGAGGCCTATGGCTACACCTTC CASSSGLEAYGYTF
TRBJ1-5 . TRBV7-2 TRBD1 TGTGCCAGCAGCCCCTACAGGGGGATGGATCAGCCCCAGCATTTT CASSPYRGMDQPQHF
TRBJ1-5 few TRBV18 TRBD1 TGTGCCAGCTCCACATCGGGACAGGGTGGCAATCAGCCCCAGCATTTT CASSTSGQGGNQPQHF
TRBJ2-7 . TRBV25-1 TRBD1 TGTGCCAGCAGGGAAACAGGGGCCTACGAGCAGTACTTC CASRETGAYEQYF
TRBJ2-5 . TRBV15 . TGTGCCACCAGCGCAACCGGGGCCTTTTATGAGACCCAGTACTTC CATSATGAFYETQYF
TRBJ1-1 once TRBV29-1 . TGCAGCGTGCAACAGGGCTACACTGAAGCTTTCTTT CSVQQGYTEAFF
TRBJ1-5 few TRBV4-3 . TGCGCCAGCAGCCAAGATATCACGACACAGGGAAGCAATCAGCCCCAGCATTTT CASSQDITTQGSNQPQHF
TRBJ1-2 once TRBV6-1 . TGTGCCAGCAGTGACCCGAGAACAGGGGGCTACACCTTC CASSDPRTGGYTF
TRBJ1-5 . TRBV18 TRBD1 TGTGCCAGCTCAACAGGGGGACTTAGCAATCAGCCCCAGCATTTT CASSTGGLSNQPQHF
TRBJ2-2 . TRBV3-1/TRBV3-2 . TGTGCCAGCAGCCTAGGGACACCGAACACCGGGGAGCTGTTTTTT CASSLGTPNTGELFF
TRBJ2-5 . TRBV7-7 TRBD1 TGTGCTAGCAGCTCGACAGGGTTGCAAGAGACCCAGTACTTC CASSSTGLQETQYF
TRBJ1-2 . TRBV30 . TGTGCCTGGAGTGTCTTTGGTCCAAATAACTATGGCTACACCTTC CAWSVFGPNNYGYTF
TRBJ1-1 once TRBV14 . TGTGCCAGCAGCCAGGGGGCTGAAGCTTTCTTT CASSQGAEAFF
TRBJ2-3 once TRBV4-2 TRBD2 TGTGCCAGCAGCCAAGACCTAGCGGGGGGACCAGATACGCAGTATTTT CASSQDLAGGPDTQYF
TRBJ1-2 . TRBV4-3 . TGCGCCAGCAGCCAAGATCGGGCGGGACCCAGGAATGGCTATGGCTACACCTTC CASSQDRAGPRNGYGYTF
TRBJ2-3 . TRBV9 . TGTGCCAGCAGGTTTAGTGGGGAAAGCACAGATACGCAGTATTTT CASRFSGESTDTQYF
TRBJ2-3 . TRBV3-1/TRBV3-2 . TGTGCCAGCAGCCAAGGCCGACCCACAGATACGCAGTATTTT CASSQGRPTDTQYF
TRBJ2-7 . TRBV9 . TGTGCCAGCAGCGCGGGCGGGGTCTCCGAGCAGTACTTC CASSAGGVSEQYF
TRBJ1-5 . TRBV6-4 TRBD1 TGTGCCAGCTCCCCCGACAGGGATCAGCCCCAGCATTTT CASSPDRDQPQHF
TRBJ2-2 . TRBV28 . TGTGCCAGCAATGAAGCAGGGGACACGGTCGGGGAGCTGTTTTTT CASNEAGDTVGELFF
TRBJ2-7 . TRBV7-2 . TGTGCCAGCAGCTTAGACGGGGACATCAGGCACTTC CASSLDGDIRHF
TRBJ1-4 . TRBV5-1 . TGCGCCAGCCACGAGGGGTCGACTAATGAAAAACTGTTTTTT CASHEGSTNEKLFF
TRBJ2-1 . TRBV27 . TGTGCCAGCAGTTTATGGTGGGGAAATCTAAGGAATGAGCAGTTCTTC CASSLWWGNLRNEQFF
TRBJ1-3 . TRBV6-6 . TGTGCCAGCAGTTATCATCCGGCCCAGGAAGGAGACACCATATATTTT CASSYHPAQEGDTIYF
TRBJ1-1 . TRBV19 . TGTGCCAGTAAGTCGGGAGCAGCCCGCATGAACACTGAAGCTTTCTTT CASKSGAARMNTEAFF
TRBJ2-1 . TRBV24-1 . TGTGCCACCAGCTCCGGAGGTTTCAATGAGCAGTTCTTC CATSSGGFNEQFF
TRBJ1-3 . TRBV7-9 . TGTGCCAGCAGCTTAGATCCGGGAAACACCATATATTTT CASSLDPGNTIYF
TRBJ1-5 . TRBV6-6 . TGTGCCAGCAGTTACCGATCTTCCCCTAGGCAGCCCCAGCATTTT CASSYRSSPRQPQHF
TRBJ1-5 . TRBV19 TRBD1 TGTGCCAGTAGAGTCAGGGGGGAGACTCAGCCCCAGCATTTT CASRVRGETQPQHF
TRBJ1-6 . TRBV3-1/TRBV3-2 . TGTGCCAGCAGCCAAGAGGCCTCACCCCTCCACTTT CASSQEASPLHF
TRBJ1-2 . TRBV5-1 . TGCGCCAGCAGCTTGGCTCAGTCCGGGTTGGGGGGCTATGGCTACACCTTC CASSLAQSGLGGYGYTF
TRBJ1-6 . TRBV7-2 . TGTGCCAGCAGCCAGCGTCTCGGAGGCCCTAGCTCCTATAATTCACCCCTCCACTTT CASSQRLGGPSSYNSPLHF
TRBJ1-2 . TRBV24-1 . TGTGCCACCAGTGATGGAGGTGGCTACACCTTC CATSDGGGYTF
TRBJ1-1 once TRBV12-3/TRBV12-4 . TGTGCCAGCAGTTTTACCCCAAACACTGAAGCTTTCTTT CASSFTPNTEAFF
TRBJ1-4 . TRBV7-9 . TGTGCCAGCAGCGGAGGAATCGGAGCTAATGAAAAACTGTTTTTT CASSGGIGANEKLFF
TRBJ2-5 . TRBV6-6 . TGTGCCAGCAACCCCGGCGACAGCCAAGAGACCCAGTACTTC CASNPGDSQETQYF
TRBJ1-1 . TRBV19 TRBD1 TGTGCCAGTACGAAGTCGACAGGGGGGAACACTGAAGCTTTCTTT CASTKSTGGNTEAFF
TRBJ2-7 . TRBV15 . TGTGCCACCAGCAGAGAGGGGGGTTCCTACGAGCAGTACTTC CATSREGGSYEQYF
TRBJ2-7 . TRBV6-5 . TGTGCCAGCGGACGCGGAGCCTACGAGCAGTACTTC CASGRGAYEQYF
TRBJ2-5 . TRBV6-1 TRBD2 TGTGCCAGCAGTGAGAATTTAAGCGGGGTGGAGACCCAGTACTTC CASSENLSGVETQYF